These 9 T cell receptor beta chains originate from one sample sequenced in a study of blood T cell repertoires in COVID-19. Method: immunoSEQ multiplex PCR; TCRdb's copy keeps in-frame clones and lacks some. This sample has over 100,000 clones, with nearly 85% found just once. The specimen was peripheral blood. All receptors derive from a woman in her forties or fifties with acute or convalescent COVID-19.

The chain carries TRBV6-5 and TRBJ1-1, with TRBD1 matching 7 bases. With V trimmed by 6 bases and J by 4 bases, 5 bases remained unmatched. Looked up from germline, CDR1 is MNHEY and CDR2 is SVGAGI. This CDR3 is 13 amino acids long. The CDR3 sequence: CASRKTGSTEAFF. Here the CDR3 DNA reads TGTGCCAGCAGAAAGACAGGGAGCACTGAAGCTTTCTTT.

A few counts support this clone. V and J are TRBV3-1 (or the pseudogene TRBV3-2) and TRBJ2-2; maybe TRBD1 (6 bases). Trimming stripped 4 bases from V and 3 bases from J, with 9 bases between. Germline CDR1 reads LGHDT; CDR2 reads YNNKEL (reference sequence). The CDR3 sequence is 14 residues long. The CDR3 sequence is CASSRQAYTGELFF. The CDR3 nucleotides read TGTGCCAGCAGCCGACAGGCCTACACCGGGGAGCTGTTTTTT.

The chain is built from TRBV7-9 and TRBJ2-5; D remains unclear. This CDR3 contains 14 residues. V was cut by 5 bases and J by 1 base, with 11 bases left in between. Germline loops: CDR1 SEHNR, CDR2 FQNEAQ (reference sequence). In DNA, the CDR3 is TGTGCCAGCAGCCCCAACGGGTTCCAAGAGACCCAGTACTTC. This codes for CASSPNGFQETQYF.

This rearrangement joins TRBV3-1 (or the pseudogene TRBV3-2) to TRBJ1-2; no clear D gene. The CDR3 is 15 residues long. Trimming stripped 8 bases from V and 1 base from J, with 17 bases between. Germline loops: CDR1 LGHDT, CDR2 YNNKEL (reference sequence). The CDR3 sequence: CASLPSGILNYGYTF. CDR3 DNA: TGTGCCAGCCTCCCTAGCGGGATTCTTAACTATGGCTACACCTTC.

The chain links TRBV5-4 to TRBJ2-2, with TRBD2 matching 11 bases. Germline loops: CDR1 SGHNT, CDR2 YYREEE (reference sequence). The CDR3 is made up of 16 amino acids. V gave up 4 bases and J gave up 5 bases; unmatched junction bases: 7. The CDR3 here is CASSLSGGVRTGELFF. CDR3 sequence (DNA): TGTGCCAGCAGCCTTAGCGGGGGGGTTCGGACCGGGGAGCTGTTTTTT. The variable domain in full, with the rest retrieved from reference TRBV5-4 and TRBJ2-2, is ETGVTQSPTHLIKTRGQQVTLRCSSQSGHNTVSWYQQALGQGPQFIFQYYREEENGRGNFPPRFSGLQFPNYSSELNVNALELDDSALYLCASSLSGGVRTGELFFGEGSRLTVL.

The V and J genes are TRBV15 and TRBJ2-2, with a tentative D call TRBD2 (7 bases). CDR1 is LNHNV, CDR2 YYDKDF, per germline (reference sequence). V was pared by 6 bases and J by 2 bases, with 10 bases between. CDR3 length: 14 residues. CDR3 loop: CATSAGANTGELFF. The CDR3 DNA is TGTGCCACCAGTGCGGGGGCCAACACCGGGGAGCTGTTTTTT.

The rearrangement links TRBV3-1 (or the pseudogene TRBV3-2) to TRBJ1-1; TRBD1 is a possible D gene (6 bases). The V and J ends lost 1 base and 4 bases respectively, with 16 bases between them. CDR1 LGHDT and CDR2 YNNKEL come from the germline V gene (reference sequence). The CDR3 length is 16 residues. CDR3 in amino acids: CASSQGVTGTGTEAFF. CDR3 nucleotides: TGTGCCAGCAGCCAAGGGGTGACAGGAACGGGCACTGAAGCTTTCTTT.

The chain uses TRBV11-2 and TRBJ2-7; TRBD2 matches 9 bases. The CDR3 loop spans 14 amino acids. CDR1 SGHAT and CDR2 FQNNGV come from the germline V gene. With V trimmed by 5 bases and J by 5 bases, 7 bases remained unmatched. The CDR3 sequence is CASSQSGTSNEQYF. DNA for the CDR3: TGTGCCAGCAGCCAGAGCGGGACTAGCAACGAGCAGTACTTC.

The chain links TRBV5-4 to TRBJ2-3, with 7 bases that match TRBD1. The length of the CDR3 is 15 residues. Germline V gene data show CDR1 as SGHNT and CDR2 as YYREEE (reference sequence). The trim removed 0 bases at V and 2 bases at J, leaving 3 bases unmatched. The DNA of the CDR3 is TGTGCCAGCAGCTTGGGACAGGGAACCACAGATACGCAGTATTTT. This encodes CASSLGQGTTDTQYF.